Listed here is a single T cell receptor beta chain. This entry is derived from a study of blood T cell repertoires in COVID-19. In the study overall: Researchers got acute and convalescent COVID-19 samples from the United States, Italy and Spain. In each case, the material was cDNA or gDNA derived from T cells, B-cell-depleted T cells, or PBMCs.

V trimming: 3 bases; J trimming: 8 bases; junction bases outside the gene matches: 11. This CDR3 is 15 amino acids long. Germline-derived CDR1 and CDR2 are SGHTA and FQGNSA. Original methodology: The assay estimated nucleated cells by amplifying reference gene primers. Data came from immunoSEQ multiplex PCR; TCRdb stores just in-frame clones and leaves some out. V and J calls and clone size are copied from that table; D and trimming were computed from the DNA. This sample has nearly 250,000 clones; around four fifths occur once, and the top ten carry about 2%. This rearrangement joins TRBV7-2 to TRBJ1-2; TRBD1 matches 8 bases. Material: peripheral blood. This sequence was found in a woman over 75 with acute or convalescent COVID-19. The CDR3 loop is CASSFAPTGGLGYTF. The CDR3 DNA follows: TGTGCCAGCAGCTTCGCCCCAACAGGGGGTTTAGGCTACACCTTC.